Listed here are 25 T cell receptor beta chains from one sample, sequenced in a study of human T cells and chemical hapten exposure. Sample time point: patch test 3, about 24 weeks after DPC sensitization. As to treatment: therapeutic diphenylcyclopropenone sensitization with weekly scalp DPC. TCRdb analysed the RACE reads with MiXCR anew, one entry per CDR3 protein. The sample holds 90,000 to 110,000 distinct CDR3 sequences, nearly 35% seen once. This material consisted of whole blood, taken in connection with sensitization to the hapten diphenylcyclopropenone (DPC). These receptors were obtained from a man aged 35-49 years with alopecia areata. Some clones in this sample may be carry-over from other donors' samples.

This clonotype was seen a single time. The rearrangement links TRBV4-2 to TRBJ2-1; TRBD1 is a possible D gene (5 bases). Germline lookup yields CDR1 LGHNA and CDR2 YNFKEQ. The V end was cut by 0 bases, the J end by 5 bases, with 11 bases between. The CDR3 sequence is 15 residues long. The DNA for the CDR3 is TGTGCCAGCAGCCAAGAGCAGGGTGCGCACAATGAGCAGTTCTTC. Residues: CASSQEQGAHNEQFF.

This clonotype was counted only a few times. The rearrangement joins TRBV2 to TRBJ2-3; a weak D match, TRBD2 (6 bases). The CDR3 totals 14 residues. Deletions cut 5 bases from V and 2 bases from J, with 11 bases between. Looked up from germline, CDR1 is SNHLY and CDR2 is FYNNEI. The CDR3 region has the DNA TGTGCCAGCAGTATGGGGAGGAACACAGATACGCAGTATTTT. Amino acid sequence: CASSMGRNTDTQYF.

The rearrangement joins TRBV10-3 to TRBJ2-7; possible D gene TRBD2, 6 bases. From germline, CDR1 is ENHRY and CDR2 SYGVKD. V lost 7 bases and J lost 6, with 16 bases in between. The CDR3 consists of 13 residues. CDR3 bases: TGTGCCATCATGTCGATGGGAGGACTCGAGCAGTACTTC. Protein sequence: CAIMSMGGLEQYF.

The rearrangement uses TRBV5-1 and TRBJ1-1; 7 bases fit TRBD1. CDR3 length: 15 residues. After removal of 1 base from V and 4 bases from J, the junction contained 7 bases not matched to a gene. Germline CDR1 is SGHRS and CDR2 is YFSETQ. CDR3 loop: CASSLRQGGGTEAFF. In DNA form, the CDR3 reads TGCGCCAGCAGCTTGAGACAGGGCGGCGGCACTGAAGCTTTCTTT.

This clonotype has a handful of counts. The chain has TRBV6-2 or TRBV6-3 and TRBJ2-1; 7 nucleotides agree with TRBD1. This CDR3 contains 15 residues. Trimming at V came to 6 bases and at J to 0 bases, leaving 5 bases not matched to a gene. CDR1 is MNHEY, CDR2 SVGEGT, per germline. The CDR3 nucleotides are TGTGCCAGCAGGCAGGACAGGAGCTCCTACAATGAGCAGTTCTTC. It translates to CASRQDRSSYNEQFF.

The chain carries TRBV7-2 and TRBJ2-5; D perhaps matches TRBD1 (6 bases). Trimming removed 1 base from V and 4 bases from J, with 16 bases in between. The CDR3 runs to 16 residues. CDR1 and CDR2 from the germline V gene are SGHTA and FQGNSA. DNA of the CDR3: TGTGCCAGCAGCTTAGGTCGGCGCCAGGGGCTAGAGACCCAGTACTTC. This gives the protein CASSLGRRQGLETQYF.

This clonotype was seen more than once but under ten times. This chain uses TRBV6-6 with TRBJ1-6, with a tentative D call TRBD1 (6 bases). The germline CDR1 and CDR2 sequences are MNHNY and SVGAGI (reference sequence). The V end lost 5 bases, the J end lost 2 bases, and 10 bases lay between the germline ends. The CDR3 has 15 residues. CDR3: CASSQGSPYNSPLHF. The CDR3 region has the DNA TGTGCCAGCAGTCAGGGGAGTCCCTATAATTCACCCCTCCACTTT.

This clonotype was observed a few times. V usage is TRBV7-9 and J usage is TRBJ1-4; D remains ambiguous. V was cut by 6 bases and J by 3 bases, with 14 bases left in between. CDR1 and CDR2 from the germline V gene are SEHNR and FQNEAQ (reference sequence). The CDR3 contains 15 residues. CDR3 in DNA: TGTGCCAGCAGTCCTGCCGGGTTTTCTAATGAAAAACTGTTTTTT. This encodes CASSPAGFSNEKLFF.

This clonotype was recorded a few times. The chain is built from TRBV2 and TRBJ1-5; the D gene is possibly TRBD1 (5 bases). The V gene lost 5 bases and the J gene lost 2 bases, with 10 bases spanning the gap. Germline V gene data show CDR1 as SNHLY and CDR2 as FYNNEI. This CDR3 comprises 14 residues. The CDR3: CASSRGGGNQPQHF. The CDR3 nucleotides read TGTGCCAGCAGTCGGGGAGGGGGCAATCAGCCCCAGCATTTT.

This clonotype was seen more than once but under ten times. The chain couples TRBV5-4 to TRBJ2-7, with TRBD2 identical over 8 bases. The CDR3 runs to 13 residues. After removal of 7 bases from V and 6 bases from J, the junction contained 9 bases not matched to a gene. Germline CDR1 and CDR2: SGHNT and YYREEE (reference sequence). The CDR3 is CASPWTSWSEQYV. In nucleotides, the CDR3 is TGTGCCAGCCCATGGACTAGCTGGTCCGAGCAGTACGTC.

The rearrangement uses TRBV6-6 and TRBJ2-7; 9 bases line up with TRBD1. Germline V gives CDR1 MNHNY, CDR2 SVGAGI (reference sequence). This CDR3 region has 14 residues. The V and J ends lost 2 bases and 4 bases, in that order; junction bases with no gene match: 3. The CDR3 coding sequence is TGTGCCAGCAGTTACGACGACAGGGGGTACGAGCAGTACGTC. Its protein product is CASSYDDRGYEQYV.

V is TRBV3-1 and J is TRBJ2-5; 8 bases match TRBD1. CDR1 and CDR2 (germline): LGHDT, YNNKEL (reference sequence). The V gene end was trimmed by 1 base and the J gene end by 6 bases; junction bases not matched to a gene: 1. CDR3 length: 13 residues. This chain's CDR3 is CASSQGTGKTQYF. CDR3 DNA sequence: TGTGCCAGCAGCCAAGGGACAGGGAAGACCCAGTACTTC.

V is TRBV20-1 and J is TRBJ2-7; 12 positions match TRBD2. V trimming: 6 bases; J trimming: 7 bases; junction bases outside the gene matches: 10. The CDR3 is 14 residues long. CDR1 is DFQATT, CDR2 SNEGSKA, per germline (reference sequence). The CDR3, as DNA: TGCAGTGCGTTTCTAGCGGGAGGGCCTTCGGAGCAGTACTTC. Translation gives CSAFLAGGPSEQYF.

This chain links TRBV5-1 with TRBJ1-1; 8 nucleotides agree with TRBD1. The germline gives CDR1 SGHRS, CDR2 YFSETQ. Losses at the gene ends were 3 bases for V and 3 bases for J; bases not matched to a gene: 4. The CDR3 covers 14 residues. The CDR3 sequence: CASSWTTGDTEAFF. CDR3 DNA sequence: TGCGCCAGCAGCTGGACGACAGGGGACACTGAAGCTTTCTTT.

This chain uses TRBV10-1 with TRBJ1-2; D gene uncertain. The CDR3 totals 16 residues. Per germline, CDR1 WNHNN and CDR2 SYGVQD (reference sequence). V lost 2 bases, J lost 2 bases, and 15 bases lay in between. The CDR3 region is CASSEISTLRNYGYTF. Written as DNA, the CDR3 is TGCGCCAGCAGTGAGATATCCACACTGAGGAACTATGGCTACACCTTC.

On this clonotype itself: A read error may account for a junction end that differs from germline. The chain uses TRBV6-6 and TRBJ2-7; a weak D match, TRBD1 (6 bases). The CDR3 length is 8 residues. The V gene's germline CDR1 is MNHNY and CDR2 SVGAGI (reference sequence). CDR3 amino acids: CASSLQGF. The DNA for the CDR3 is TGTGCCAGCAGTCTACAGGGATTC.

A few counts support this clonotype. V gene TRBV6-2 or TRBV6-3 combines with J gene TRBJ2-7, with D tentatively TRBD1 (5 bases). The CDR3 length is 11 residues. Trimming took 2 bases from V and 12 from J, leaving 11 bases between them. Germline loops: CDR1 MNHEY, CDR2 SVGEGT. CDR3 bases: TGTGCCAGCAGTTACCAGGGCAGCCTGTACGTC. It translates to CASSYQGSLYV.

This sequence joins TRBV12-3 or TRBV12-4 and TRBJ2-5; 7 bases match TRBD1. This CDR3 comprises 15 residues. With V trimmed by 5 bases and J by 0 bases, 6 bases remained unmatched. The CDR3 reads CASSPDRNYQETQYF. Written as DNA, the CDR3 is TGTGCCAGCAGTCCGGACAGGAACTACCAAGAGACCCAGTACTTC.

This clonotype showed up just a few times. The chain links TRBV9 to TRBJ2-3; TRBD2 matches 9 bases. The germline V gene has CDR1 SGDLS and CDR2 YYNGEE. The CDR3 runs 14 residues. The V gene end was trimmed by 7 bases and the J gene end by 2 bases; junction bases not matched to a gene: 5. The CDR3 loop reads CASGGTSITDTQYF. CDR3 coding DNA: TGTGCCAGCGGGGGGACTAGCATCACAGATACGCAGTATTTT.

The rearrangement uses TRBV12-3 or TRBV12-4 and TRBJ1-5, with 9 bases matching TRBD1. Unmatched junction bases numbered 5, after V lost 5 bases and J lost 6 bases. This CDR3 has 14 residues. CDR3 DNA sequence: TGTGCCAGCAGTACCGGGACAGGGACTCAGCCCCAGCATTTT. Amino acids: CASSTGTGTQPQHF.

V and J are TRBV20-1 and TRBJ2-3; D is unresolved. Trimming stripped 0 bases from V and 5 bases from J, with 6 bases between. Germline values: CDR1 DFQATT, CDR2 SNEGSKA (reference sequence). The CDR3 has 12 amino acids. The CDR3 sequence is CSARDHGDTQYF. The CDR3 bases are TGCAGTGCTAGAGATCATGGAGATACGCAGTATTTT.

The V and J genes are TRBV5-6 and TRBJ1-1; TRBD1 aligns across 10 bases. Unmatched junction bases numbered 5, after V lost 2 bases and J lost 4 bases. The CDR3 has 15 residues. Germline V gives CDR1 SGHDT, CDR2 YYEEEE. CDR3 in amino acids: CASSFARDRGTEAFF. Here the CDR3 DNA reads TGTGCCAGCAGCTTTGCAAGGGACAGGGGCACTGAAGCTTTCTTT.

V and J are TRBV9 and TRBJ2-1, with D perhaps matching TRBD2 (6 bases). Germline CDR1 and CDR2: SGDLS and YYNGEE. V gave up 0 bases and J gave up 8 bases, with 9 bases separating them. The CDR3 runs to 13 residues. CDR3 sequence reads: CASSVGLAHEQFF. CDR3 coding DNA: TGTGCCAGCAGCGTAGGTCTAGCGCATGAGCAGTTCTTC.

This clonotype was observed a handful of times. The chain joins TRBV6-2 or TRBV6-3 to TRBJ2-1; 10 bases line up with TRBD1. CDR1 MNHEY and CDR2 SVGEGT come from the germline V gene. The CDR3 extends over 16 amino acids. The V and J ends lost 6 bases and 0 bases, in that order; junction bases with no gene match: 5. The CDR3: CASRTDRGGSYNEQFF. For the CDR3, the DNA is TGTGCCAGCAGGACGGACAGGGGGGGCTCCTACAATGAGCAGTTCTTC.

This clonotype has only a few counts. The chain couples TRBV6-9 to TRBJ2-3, with 9 bases identical to TRBD1. V was clipped by 4 bases and J by 3 bases; unmatched bases: 8. Looked up from germline, CDR1 is MNHGY and CDR2 is SVAAGI. The CDR3 consists of 16 residues. CDR3 DNA sequence: TGTGCCAGCAGTTCCTGGACAGGGGATGAGACAGATACGCAGTATTTT. This encodes CASSSWTGDETDTQYF.